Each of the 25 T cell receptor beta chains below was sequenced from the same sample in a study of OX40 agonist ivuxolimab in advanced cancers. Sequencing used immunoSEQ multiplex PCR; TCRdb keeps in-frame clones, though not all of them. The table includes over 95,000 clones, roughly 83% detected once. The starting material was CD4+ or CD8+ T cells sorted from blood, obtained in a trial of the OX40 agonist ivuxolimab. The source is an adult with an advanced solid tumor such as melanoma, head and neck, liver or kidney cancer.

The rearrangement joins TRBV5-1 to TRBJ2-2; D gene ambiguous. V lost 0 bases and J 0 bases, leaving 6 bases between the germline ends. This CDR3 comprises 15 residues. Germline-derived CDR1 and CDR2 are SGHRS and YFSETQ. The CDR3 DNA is TGCGCCAGCAGCTTGGGGGTTCCGAACACCGGGGAGCTGTTTTTT. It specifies CASSLGVPNTGELFF.

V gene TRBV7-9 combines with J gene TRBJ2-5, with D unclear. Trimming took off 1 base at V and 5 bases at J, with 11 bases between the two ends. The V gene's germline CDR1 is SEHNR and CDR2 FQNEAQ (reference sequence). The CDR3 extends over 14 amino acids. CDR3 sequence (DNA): TGTGCCAGCAGCTTAGGGTCAGGCGGCGAGACCCAGTACTTC. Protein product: CASSLGSGGETQYF. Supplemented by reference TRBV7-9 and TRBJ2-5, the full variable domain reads DTGVSQNPRHKITKRGQNVTFRCDPISEHNRLYWYRQTLGQGPEFLTYFQNEAQLEKSRLLSDRFSAERPKGSFSTLEIQRTEQGDSAMYLCASSLGSGGETQYFGPGTRLLVL.

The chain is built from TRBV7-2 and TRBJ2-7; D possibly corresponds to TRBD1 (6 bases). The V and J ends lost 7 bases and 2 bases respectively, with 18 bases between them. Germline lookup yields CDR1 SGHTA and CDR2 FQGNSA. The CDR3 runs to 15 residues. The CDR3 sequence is CASTLGGSLPYEQYF. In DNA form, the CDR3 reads TGTGCCAGCACTCTAGGGGGATCTCTCCCCTACGAGCAGTACTTC.

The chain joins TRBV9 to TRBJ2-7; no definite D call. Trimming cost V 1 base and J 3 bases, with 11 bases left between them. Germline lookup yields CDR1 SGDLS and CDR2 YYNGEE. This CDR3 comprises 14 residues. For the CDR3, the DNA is TGTGCCAGCAGCGTAAACTCGGTGAGCTACGAGCAGTACTTC. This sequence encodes CASSVNSVSYEQYF.

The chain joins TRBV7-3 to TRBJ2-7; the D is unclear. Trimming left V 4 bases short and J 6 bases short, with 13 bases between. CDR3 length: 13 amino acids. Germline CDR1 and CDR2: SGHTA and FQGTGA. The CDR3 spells CASSSLGRLEQYF. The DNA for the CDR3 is TGTGCCAGCAGCTCCCTGGGTCGGCTCGAGCAGTACTTC.

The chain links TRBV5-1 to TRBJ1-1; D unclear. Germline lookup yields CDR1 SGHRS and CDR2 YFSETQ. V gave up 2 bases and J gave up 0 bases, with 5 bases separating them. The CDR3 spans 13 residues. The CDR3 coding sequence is TGCGCCAGCAGCTTAGGGTTGAACACTGAAGCTTTCTTT. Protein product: CASSLGLNTEAFF.

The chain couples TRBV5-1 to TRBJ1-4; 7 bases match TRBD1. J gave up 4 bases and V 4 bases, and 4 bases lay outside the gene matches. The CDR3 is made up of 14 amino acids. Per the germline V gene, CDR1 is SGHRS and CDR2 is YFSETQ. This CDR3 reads CASSQGTVNEKLFF. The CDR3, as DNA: TGCGCCAGCAGCCAGGGGACAGTTAATGAAAAACTGTTTTTT.

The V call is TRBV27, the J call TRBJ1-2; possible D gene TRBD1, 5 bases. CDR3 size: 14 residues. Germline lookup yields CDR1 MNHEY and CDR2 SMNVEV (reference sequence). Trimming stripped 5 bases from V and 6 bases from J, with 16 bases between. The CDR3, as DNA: TGTGCCAGCAGTACCTATGGGACGGGGGATGGCTACACCTTC. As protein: CASSTYGTGDGYTF.

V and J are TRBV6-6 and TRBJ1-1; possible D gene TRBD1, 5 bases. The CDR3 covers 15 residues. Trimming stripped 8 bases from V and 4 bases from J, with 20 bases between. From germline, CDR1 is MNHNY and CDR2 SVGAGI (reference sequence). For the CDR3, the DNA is TGTGCCAGCCTCGCGGAGGGGCGGTCGAGCACTGAAGCTTTCTTT. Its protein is CASLAEGRSSTEAFF.

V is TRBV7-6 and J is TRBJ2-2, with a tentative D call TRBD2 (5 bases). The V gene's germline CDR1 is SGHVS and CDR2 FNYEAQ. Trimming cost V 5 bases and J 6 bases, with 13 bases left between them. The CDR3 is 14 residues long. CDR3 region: CASSPRTGAGELFF. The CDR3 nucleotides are TGTGCCAGCAGCCCTCGGACCGGGGCCGGGGAGCTGTTTTTT.

CDR3 loop: CASSVRVFGCTQYF. In nucleotides, the CDR3 is TGTGCCAGCAGTGTTAGGGTATTCGGTTGTACGCAGTATTTT. The rearrangement uses TRBV6-4 and TRBJ2-3; D ambiguous. Trimming left V 4 bases short and J 8 bases short, with 16 bases between. The CDR3 totals 14 residues. Germline V lookup: CDR1 MRHNA, CDR2 SNTAGT.

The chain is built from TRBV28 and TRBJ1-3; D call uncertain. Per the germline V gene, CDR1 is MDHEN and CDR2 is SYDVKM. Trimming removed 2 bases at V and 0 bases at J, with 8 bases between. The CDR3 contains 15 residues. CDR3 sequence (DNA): TGTGCCAGCAGTTTAACGGTCCTCTCTGGAAACACCATATATTTT. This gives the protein CASSLTVLSGNTIYF.

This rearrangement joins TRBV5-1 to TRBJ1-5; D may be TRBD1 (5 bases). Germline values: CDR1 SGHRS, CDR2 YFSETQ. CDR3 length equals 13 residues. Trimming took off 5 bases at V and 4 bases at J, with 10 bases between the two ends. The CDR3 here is CASRVQDNQPQHF. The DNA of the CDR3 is TGCGCCAGCAGAGTACAGGATAATCAGCCCCAGCATTTT.

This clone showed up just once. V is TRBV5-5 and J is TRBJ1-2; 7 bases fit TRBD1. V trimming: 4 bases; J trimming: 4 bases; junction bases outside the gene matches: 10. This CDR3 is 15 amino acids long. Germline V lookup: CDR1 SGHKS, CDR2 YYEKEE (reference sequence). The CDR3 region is CASSPVGQEGYGYTF. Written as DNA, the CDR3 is TGTGCCAGCAGCCCAGTCGGACAGGAAGGCTATGGCTACACCTTC.

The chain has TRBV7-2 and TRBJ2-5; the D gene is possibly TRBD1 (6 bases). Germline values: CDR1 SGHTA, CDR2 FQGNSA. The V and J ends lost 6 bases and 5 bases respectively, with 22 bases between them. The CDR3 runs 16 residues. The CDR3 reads CASSFPRGLLQETQYF. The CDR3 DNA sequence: TGTGCCAGCAGTTTCCCCAGGGGTCTGCTGCAGGAGACCCAGTACTTC.

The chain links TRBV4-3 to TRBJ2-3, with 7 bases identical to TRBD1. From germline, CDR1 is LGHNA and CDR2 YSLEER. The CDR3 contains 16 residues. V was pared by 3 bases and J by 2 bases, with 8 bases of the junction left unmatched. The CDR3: CASSQARGTDTDTQYF. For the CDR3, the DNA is TGCGCCAGCAGCCAGGCCCGAGGGACAGACACAGATACGCAGTATTTT.

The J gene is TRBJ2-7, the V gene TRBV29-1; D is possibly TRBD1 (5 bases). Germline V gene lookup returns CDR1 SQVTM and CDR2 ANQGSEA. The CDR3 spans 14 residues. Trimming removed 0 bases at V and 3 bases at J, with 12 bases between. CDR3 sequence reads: CSVEDRQGGYEQYF. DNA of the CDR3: TGCAGCGTTGAAGATAGGCAGGGTGGCTACGAGCAGTACTTC.

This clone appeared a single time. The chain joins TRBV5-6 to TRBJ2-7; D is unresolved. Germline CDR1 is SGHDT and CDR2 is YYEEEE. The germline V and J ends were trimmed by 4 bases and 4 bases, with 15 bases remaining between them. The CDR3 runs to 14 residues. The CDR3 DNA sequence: TGTGCCAGCAGCAGACTTTCGACCCTATACGAGCAGTACTTC. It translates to CASSRLSTLYEQYF.

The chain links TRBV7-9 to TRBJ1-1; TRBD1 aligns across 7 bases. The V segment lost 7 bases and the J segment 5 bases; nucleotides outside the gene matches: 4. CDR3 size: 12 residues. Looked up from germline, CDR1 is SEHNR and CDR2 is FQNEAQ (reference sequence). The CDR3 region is CASTATGTEAFF. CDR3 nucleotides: TGTGCCAGCACCGCGACAGGGACTGAAGCTTTCTTT.

This CDR3 is CASSIGGRSSGNTIYF. The CDR3 DNA sequence: TGTGCCAGTAGTATTGGGGGTCGCAGTTCTGGAAACACCATATATTTT. The genes are TRBV19 and TRBJ1-3; maybe TRBD1 (5 bases). This CDR3 contains 16 residues. The germline gives CDR1 LNHDA, CDR2 SQIVND (reference sequence). Trimming cost V 3 bases and J 1 base, with 13 bases left between them.

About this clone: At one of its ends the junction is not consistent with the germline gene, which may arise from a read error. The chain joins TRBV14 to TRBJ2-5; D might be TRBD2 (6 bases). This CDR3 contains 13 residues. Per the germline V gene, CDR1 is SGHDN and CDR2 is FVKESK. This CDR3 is CASSHWTGEAQYF. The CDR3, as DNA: TGTGCCAGCAGCCATTGGACGGGAGAGGCCCAGTACTTC.

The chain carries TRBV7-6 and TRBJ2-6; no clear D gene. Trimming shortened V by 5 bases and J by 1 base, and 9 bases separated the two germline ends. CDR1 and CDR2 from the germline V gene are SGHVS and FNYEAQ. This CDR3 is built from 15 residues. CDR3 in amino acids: CASSPKWSGANVLTF. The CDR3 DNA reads TGTGCCAGCAGCCCTAAGTGGTCTGGGGCCAACGTCCTGACTTTC. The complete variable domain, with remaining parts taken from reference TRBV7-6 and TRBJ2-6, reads GAGVSQSPRYKVTKRGQDVALRCDPISGHVSLYWYRQALGQGPEFLTYFNYEAQQDKSGLPNDRFSAERPEGSISTLTIQRTEQRDSAMYRCASSPKWSGANVLTFGAGSRLTVL.

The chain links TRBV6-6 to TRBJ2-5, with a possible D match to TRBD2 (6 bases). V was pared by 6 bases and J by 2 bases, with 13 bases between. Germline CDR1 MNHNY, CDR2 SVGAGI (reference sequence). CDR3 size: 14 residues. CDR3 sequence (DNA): TGTGCCAGCAGATACGGGACTTCTCAAGAGACCCAGTACTTC. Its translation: CASRYGTSQETQYF.

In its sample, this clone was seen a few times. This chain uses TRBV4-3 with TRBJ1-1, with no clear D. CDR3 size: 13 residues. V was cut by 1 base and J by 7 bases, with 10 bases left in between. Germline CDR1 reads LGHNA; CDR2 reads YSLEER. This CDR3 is CASSQGGFVEAFF. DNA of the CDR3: TGCGCCAGCAGCCAAGGAGGATTTGTTGAAGCTTTCTTT.

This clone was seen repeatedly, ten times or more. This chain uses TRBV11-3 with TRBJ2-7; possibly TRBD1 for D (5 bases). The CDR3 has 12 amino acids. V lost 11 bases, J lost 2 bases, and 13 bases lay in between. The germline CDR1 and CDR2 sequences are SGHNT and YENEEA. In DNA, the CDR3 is TGTGCCCTTAAGGACACCACCTACGAGCAGTACTTC. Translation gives CALKDTTYEQYF.